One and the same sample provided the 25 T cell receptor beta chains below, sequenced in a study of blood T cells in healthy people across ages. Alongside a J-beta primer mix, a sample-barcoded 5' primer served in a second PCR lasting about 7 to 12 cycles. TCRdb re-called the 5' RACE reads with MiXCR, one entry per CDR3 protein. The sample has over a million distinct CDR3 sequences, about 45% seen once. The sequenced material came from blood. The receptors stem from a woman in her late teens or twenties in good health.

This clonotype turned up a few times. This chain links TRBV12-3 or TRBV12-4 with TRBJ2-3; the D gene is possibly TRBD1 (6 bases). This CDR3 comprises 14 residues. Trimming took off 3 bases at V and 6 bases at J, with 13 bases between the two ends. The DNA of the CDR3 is TGTGCCAGCAGTTTCGCCCTTAGGGGGGATACGCAGTATTTT. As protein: CASSFALRGDTQYF.

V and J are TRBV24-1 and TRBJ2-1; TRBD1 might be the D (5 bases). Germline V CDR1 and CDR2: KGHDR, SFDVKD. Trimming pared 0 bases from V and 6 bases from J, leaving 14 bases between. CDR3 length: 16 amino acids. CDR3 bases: TGTGCCACCAGTGATTTGGGCAGGGAAGGGTCCAATGAGCAGTTCTTC. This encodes CATSDLGREGSNEQFF.

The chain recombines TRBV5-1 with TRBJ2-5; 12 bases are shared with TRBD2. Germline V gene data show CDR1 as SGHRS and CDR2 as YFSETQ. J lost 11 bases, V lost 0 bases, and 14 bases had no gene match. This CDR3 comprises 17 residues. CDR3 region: CASSLEPTSGGYNEQYF. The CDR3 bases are TGCGCCAGCAGCTTGGAACCGACTAGCGGGGGTTACAATGAGCAGTACTTC. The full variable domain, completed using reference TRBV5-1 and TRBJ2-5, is KAGVTQTPRYLIKTRGQQVTLSCSPISGHRSVSWYQQTPGQGLQFLFEYFSETQRNKGNFPGRFSGRQFSNSRSEMNVSTLELGDSALYLCASSLEPTSGGYNEQYFGPGTRLLVL.

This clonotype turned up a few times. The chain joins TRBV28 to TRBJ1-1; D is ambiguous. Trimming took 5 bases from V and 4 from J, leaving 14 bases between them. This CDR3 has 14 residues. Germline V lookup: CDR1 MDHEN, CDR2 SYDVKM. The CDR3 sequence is CASSGFLVGTEAFF. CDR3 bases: TGTGCCAGCAGTGGGTTCCTTGTGGGCACTGAAGCTTTCTTT.

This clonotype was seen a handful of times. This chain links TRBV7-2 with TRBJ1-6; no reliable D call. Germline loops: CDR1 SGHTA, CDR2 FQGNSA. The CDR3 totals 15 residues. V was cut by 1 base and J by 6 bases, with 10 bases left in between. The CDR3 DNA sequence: TGTGCCAGCAGCTTAGAAGGACGTAGTAATTCACCCCTCCACTTT. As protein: CASSLEGRSNSPLHF.

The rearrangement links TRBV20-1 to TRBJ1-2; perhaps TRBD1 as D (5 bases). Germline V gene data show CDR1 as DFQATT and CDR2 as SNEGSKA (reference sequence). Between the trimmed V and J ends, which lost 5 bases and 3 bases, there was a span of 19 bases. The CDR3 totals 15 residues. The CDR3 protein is CSAAIPGKSDYGYTF. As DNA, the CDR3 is TGCAGTGCTGCTATTCCAGGGAAATCAGACTATGGCTACACCTTC.

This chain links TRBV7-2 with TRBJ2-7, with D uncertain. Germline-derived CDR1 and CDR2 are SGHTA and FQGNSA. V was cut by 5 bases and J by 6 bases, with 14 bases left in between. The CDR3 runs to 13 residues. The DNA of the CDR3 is TGTGCCAGCAGCCCCAGTATGGCGTCCGAGCAGTACTTC. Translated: CASSPSMASEQYF. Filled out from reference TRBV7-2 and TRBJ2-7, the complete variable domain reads GAGVSQSPSNKVTEKGKDVELRCDPISGHTALYWYRQSLGQGLEFLIYFQGNSAPDKSGLPSDRFSAERTGGSVSTLTIQRTQQEDSAVYLCASSPSMASEQYFGPGTRLTVT.

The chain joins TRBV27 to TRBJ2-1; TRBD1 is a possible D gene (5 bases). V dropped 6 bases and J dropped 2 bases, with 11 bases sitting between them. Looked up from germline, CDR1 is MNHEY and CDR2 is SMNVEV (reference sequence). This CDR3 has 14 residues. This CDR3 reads CASSRTPAYNEQFF. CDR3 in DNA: TGTGCCAGCAGCCGGACACCGGCCTACAATGAGCAGTTCTTC.

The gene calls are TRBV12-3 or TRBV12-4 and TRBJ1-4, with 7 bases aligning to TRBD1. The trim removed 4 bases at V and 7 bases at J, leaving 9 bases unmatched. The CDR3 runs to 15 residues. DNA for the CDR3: TGTGCCAGCAGTTCCAACAGGGGCACCCCTGAAAAACTGTTTTTT. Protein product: CASSSNRGTPEKLFF.

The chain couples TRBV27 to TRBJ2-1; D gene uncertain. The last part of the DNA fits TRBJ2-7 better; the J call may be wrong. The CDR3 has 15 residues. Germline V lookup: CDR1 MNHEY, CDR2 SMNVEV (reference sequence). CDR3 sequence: CASSSLTTKYNEQYF. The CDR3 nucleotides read TGTGCCAGCAGTTCTCTCACTACAAAATACAATGAGCAGTACTTC.

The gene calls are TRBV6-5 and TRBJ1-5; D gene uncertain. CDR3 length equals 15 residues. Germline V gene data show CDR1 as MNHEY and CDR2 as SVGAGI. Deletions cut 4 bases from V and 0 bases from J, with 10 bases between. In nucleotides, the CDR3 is TGTGCCAGCAGTTCCCGGACCCATAGCAATCAGCCCCAGCATTTT. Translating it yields CASSSRTHSNQPQHF.

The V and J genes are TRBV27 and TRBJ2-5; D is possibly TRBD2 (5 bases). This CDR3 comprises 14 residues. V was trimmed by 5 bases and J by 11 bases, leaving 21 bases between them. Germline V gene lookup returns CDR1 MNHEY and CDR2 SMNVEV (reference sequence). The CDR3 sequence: CASSPPMGSNQQYF. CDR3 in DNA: TGTGCCAGCAGTCCACCGATGGGGAGCAATCAGCAGTACTTC.

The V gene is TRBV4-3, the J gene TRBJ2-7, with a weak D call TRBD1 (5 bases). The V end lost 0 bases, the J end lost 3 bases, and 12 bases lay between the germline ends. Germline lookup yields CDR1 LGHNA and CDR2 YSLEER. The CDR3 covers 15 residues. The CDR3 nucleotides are TGCGCCAGCAGCCAAGATCAGGGTTCCCTCTACGAGCAGTACTTC. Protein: CASSQDQGSLYEQYF.

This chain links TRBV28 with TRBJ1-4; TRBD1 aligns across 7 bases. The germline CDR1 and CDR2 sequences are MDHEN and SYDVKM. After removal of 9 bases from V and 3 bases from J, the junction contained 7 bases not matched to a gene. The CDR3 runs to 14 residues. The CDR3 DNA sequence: TGTGCCAGTCAGGACAGGATTCCTAATGAAAAACTGTTTTTT. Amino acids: CASQDRIPNEKLFF.

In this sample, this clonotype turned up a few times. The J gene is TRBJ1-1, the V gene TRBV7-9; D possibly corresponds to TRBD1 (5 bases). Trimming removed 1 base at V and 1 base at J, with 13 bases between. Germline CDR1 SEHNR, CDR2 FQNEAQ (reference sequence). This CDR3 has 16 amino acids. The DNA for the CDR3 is TGTGCCAGCAGCTTAGTACGGGGGGGTAGGAACACTGAAGCTTTCTTT. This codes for CASSLVRGGRNTEAFF.

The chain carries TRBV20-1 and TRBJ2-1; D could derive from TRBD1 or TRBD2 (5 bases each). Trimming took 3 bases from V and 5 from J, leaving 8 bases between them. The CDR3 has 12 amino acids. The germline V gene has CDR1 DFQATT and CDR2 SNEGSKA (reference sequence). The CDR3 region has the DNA TGCAGTGCTAGTGGGGACCACAATGAGCAGTTCTTC. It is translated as CSASGDHNEQFF.

The CDR3 coding sequence is TGCGCCAGCAGCCAAGGGGCTAGCGGGACCACAGATACGCAGTATTTT. This encodes CASSQGASGTTDTQYF. The V gene is TRBV4-3, the J gene TRBJ2-3, with 9 bases lining up with TRBD2. There are 16 residues in the CDR3. The V and J ends lost 1 base and 2 bases, in that order; junction bases with no gene match: 4. CDR1 and CDR2 (germline): LGHNA, YSLEER.

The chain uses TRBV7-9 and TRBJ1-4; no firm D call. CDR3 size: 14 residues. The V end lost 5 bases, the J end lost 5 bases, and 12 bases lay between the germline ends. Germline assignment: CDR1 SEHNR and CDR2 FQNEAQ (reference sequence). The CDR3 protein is CASSPLQPNEKLFF. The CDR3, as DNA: TGTGCCAGCAGCCCTTTACAGCCGAATGAAAAACTGTTTTTT.

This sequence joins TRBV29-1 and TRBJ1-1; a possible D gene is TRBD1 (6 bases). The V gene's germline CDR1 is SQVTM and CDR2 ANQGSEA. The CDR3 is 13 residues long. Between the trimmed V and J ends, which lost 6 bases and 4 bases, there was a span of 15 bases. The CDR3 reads CSVRGLRSTEAFF. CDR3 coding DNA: TGCAGCGTCAGGGGATTGAGGAGCACTGAAGCTTTCTTT.

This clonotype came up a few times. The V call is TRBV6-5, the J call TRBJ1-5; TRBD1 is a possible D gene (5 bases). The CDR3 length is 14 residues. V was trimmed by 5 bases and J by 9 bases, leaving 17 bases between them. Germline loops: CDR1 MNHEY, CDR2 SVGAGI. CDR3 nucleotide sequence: TGTGCCAGCAGTCGGCAGGGCCTAGAGGGGCCCCAGCATTTT. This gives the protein CASSRQGLEGPQHF.

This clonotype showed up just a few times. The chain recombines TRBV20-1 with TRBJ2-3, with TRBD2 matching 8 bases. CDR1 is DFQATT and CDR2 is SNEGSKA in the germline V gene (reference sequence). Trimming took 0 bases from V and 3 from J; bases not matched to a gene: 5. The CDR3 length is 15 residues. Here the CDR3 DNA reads TGCAGTGCTAGAGATTTCGGGGGGGTGACAGATACGCAGTATTTT. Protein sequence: CSARDFGGVTDTQYF.

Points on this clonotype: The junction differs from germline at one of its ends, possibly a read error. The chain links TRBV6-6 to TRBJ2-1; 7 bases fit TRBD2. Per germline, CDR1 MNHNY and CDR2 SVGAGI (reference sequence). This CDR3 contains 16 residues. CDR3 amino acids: CASSYRGGSSYNGQFF. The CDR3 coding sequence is TGTGCCAGCAGTTACCGGGGCGGGAGCTCCTACAATGGGCAGTTCTTC.

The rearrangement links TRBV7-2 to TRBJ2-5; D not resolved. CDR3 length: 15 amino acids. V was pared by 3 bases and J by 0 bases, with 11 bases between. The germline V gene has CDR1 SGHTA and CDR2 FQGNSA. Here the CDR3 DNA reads TGTGCCAGCAGCTTTCCTCTGGACGACCAAGAGACCCAGTACTTC. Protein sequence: CASSFPLDDQETQYF.

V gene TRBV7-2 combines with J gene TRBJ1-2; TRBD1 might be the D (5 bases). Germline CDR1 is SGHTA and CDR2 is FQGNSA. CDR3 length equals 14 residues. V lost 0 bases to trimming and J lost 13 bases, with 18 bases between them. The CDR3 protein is CASSLASVREAPTF. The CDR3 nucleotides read TGTGCCAGCAGCTTAGCGAGCGTCAGGGAAGCACCCACCTTC.

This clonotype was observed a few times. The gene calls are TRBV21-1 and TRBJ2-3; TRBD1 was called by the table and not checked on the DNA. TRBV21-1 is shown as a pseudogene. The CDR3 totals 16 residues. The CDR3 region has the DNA TGTGCCAGCAGCAAAGGCGGGACAGGGCTCACAGATACGCAGTATTTT. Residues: CASSKGGTGLTDTQYF.